This entry concerns a single TCR beta chain. Its antigen is unidentified. These data belong to a study of T cells in Graves' hyperthyroidism and ophthalmopathy. Study-level results: Ophthalmopathy onset followed model prediction by a median about six months.

In germline, CDR1 is ENHRY, CDR2 SYGVKD. The CDR3 runs to 13 residues. Trimming took 10 bases from V and 1 from J, leaving 13 bases between them. The TCR beta CDR3 regions underwent amplification using RNA transcripts as the source. First-round RT-PCR targeting the TCR CDR3 was performed with the HTBI primer set. TCRdb ran MiXCR on the multiplex PCR reads and lists one entry per CDR3 protein. The profile covers 700,000 to 850,000 distinct CDR3 sequences, with 30% to 40% appearing a single time and around 30% taken by the ten largest. Any patient presenting with uncontrolled infection, other autoimmune disease, pregnancy or lactation was left out.

This TCR came from a woman in her 40s with Graves' hyperthyroidism. The chain combines TRBV10-3 with TRBJ1-1; D may be TRBD1 (6 bases). Sequenced: blood. CDR3 sequence reads: CATRGVRNTEAFF. CDR3 bases: TGTGCCACCAGGGGCGTCCGGAACACTGAAGCTTTCTTT.